The 6 T cell receptor beta chains listed next were all sequenced from one sample in a study of tissue T cells after allogeneic stem cell transplantation (dated by TCRdb to 2022 to 2024). Receptors were amplified or captured by the immunoSEQ multiplex PCR assay. TCRdb provides this immuneACCESS table in a form limited to in-frame rearrangements. Some clones are lacking; in checked studies, under half of them reflect an unresolved V gene, and why the rest are absent is not known. The sample profile shows about 21,000 clones; roughly three quarters of them were found once. Clones ranked in the top ten supply 0.41% of the sample. The sequencing input was blood. The receptors shown here come from a female BALB/c mouse in good health. This strain possesses the MHC haplotype H2-d.

On this clone: The gene symbols are mouse symbols. The read gets to within 1 residue of the CDR3 end, and the germline J gene fills in the rest. The rearrangement links TRBV1 to TRBJ2-7, with 10 bases that match TRBD2. CDR3 length: 16 residues. With 0 bases clipped from V and 2 bases from J, the junction kept 4 bases outside the gene matches. Germline values: CDR1 NSQYPW, CDR2 LRSPGD (reference sequence). CDR3 sequence: CTCSADLGGRAYEQYF. CDR3 bases read: TGCACCTGCAGTGCAGATCTGGGGGGGCGCGCCTATGAACAGTAC. The full variable domain, with the rest looked up from reference TRBV1 and TRBJ2-7, is VTLLEQNPRWRLVPRGQAVNLRCILKNSQYPWMSWYQQDLQKQLQWLFTLRSPGDKEVKSLPGADYLATRVTDTELRLQVANMSQGRTLYCTCSADLGGRAYEQYFGPGTRLTVL.

This clone was seen more than once but under ten times. These gene names are mouse names. This same CDR3 is encoded by further DNA sequences in the sample. CDR3 bases read: TGTGCCAGCAGCCAAGAAACTGGGGGTTCCTATGAACAGTAC. This sequence encodes CASSQETGGSYEQY. The CDR3 in its entirety is CASSQETGGSYEQYF. The chain links TRBV5 to TRBJ2-7; 8 bases fit TRBD2. The read comes to an end 1 residue before the CDR3 does, leaving the germline J gene to fill in the end. This CDR3 is 15 amino acids long. Germline CDR1 and CDR2: LGHNA and YNLKQL (reference sequence). With V trimmed by 0 bases and J by 1 base, 2 bases remained unmatched.

About this clone: Germline and genes here are mouse. The sequenced fragment ends 1 residue before the CDR3 boundary, so the rest is inferred from the germline J gene. The V gene is TRBV5, the J gene TRBJ2-7; a possible D gene is TRBD2 (6 bases). Germline values: CDR1 LGHNA, CDR2 YNLKQL (reference sequence). Trimming removed 0 bases at V and 5 bases at J, with 11 bases between. The CDR3 totals 14 residues. The CDR3 DNA, read in part, is TGTGCCAGCAGCCAAGATCGCTGGGGAGATGAACAGTAC. Translating it yields CASSQDRWGDEQY. The entire CDR3 protein reads CASSQDRWGDEQYF.

Regarding this clone: Germline and genes: mouse. The read stops 1 residue short of the end of the CDR3; the missing end is completed from the germline J gene. V is TRBV4 and J is TRBJ1-1; 8 nucleotides match TRBD1. Germline V CDR1 and CDR2: LGHDT, YNNKQL (reference sequence). V trimming: 5 bases; J trimming: 4 bases; junction bases outside the gene matches: 3. The CDR3 totals 13 residues. The sequenced part of the CDR3 DNA is TGTGCCAGCAGCCGGCAGGGGGCCACAGAAGTCTTC. This sequence encodes CASSRQGATEVF. The full CDR3 is CASSRQGATEVFF.

Comment on this clone: Gene names are mouse gene names. The read finishes 1 residue shy of the CDR3 end, and the germline J gene is used to complete it. The chain links TRBV4 to TRBJ2-2; 7 nucleotides align to TRBD1. The V and J ends lost 6 bases and 4 bases, in that order; junction bases with no gene match: 8. The CDR3 contains 15 residues. CDR1 and CDR2 (germline): LGHDT, YNNKQL (reference sequence). The sequenced CDR3 bases are TGTGCCAGCAGTCTTCGACAGGGTGGCACCGGGCAGCTCTAC. Translation: CASSLRQGGTGQLY. The whole CDR3 sequence reads CASSLRQGGTGQLYF.

Notes on this clone: Gene names and germline match the mouse. The read gets to within 1 residue of the CDR3 end, and the germline J gene fills in the rest. The chain links TRBV24 to TRBJ1-5; TRBD1 aligns across 9 bases. V lost 1 base to trimming and J lost 3 bases; unmatched junction nucleotides: 1. The CDR3 spans 15 residues. CDR1 is KGHTA, CDR2 FRNEEI, per germline. CDR3 amino acids: CASSLLDRGNQAPLF. The covered CDR3 bases are TGTGCCAGCAGTCTGTTGGACAGGGGCAACCAGGCTCCGCTT.